These 13 T cell receptor beta chains share one sample of origin, sequenced in a study of blood T cell repertoires in COVID-19. TCRdb's table, derived via immunoSEQ multiplex PCR, lists solely in-frame clones and lacks some. The sample lists roughly 64,000 clones, more than 75% occurring once. Sequencing was performed on peripheral blood. These TCRs come from a man aged 50 to 60 with active COVID-19.

V usage is TRBV3-1 (or the pseudogene TRBV3-2) and J usage is TRBJ2-5; 7 bases agree with TRBD1. Germline-derived CDR1 and CDR2 are LGHDT and YNNKEL (reference sequence). V lost 5 bases to trimming and J lost 5 bases; unmatched junction nucleotides: 5. This CDR3 contains 13 residues. CDR3 DNA sequence: TGTGCCAGCAGCAACAGGGGTACCGAGACCCAGTACTTC. Amino acids: CASSNRGTETQYF.

This clone was recorded only once. The J gene is TRBJ2-1, the V gene TRBV19; D is possibly TRBD2 (6 bases). CDR3 length: 16 residues. CDR1 is LNHDA and CDR2 is SQIVND in the germline V gene (reference sequence). Trimming removed 5 bases from V and 1 base from J, with 15 bases in between. CDR3 nucleotide sequence: TGTGCCAGTAGTCCGCCGGGACTCCTTTCCTACAATGAGCAGTTCTTC. This translates into CASSPPGLLSYNEQFF.

The chain carries TRBV4-3 and TRBJ1-2; 7 nucleotides align to TRBD1. V shed 4 bases and J 2 bases; nucleotides not matched to a gene: 7. Germline CDR1 reads LGHNA; CDR2 reads YSLEER. This CDR3 has 15 amino acids. The CDR3 DNA is TGCGCCAGCAGCCCCGTGGACAGGTTGAACTATGGCTACACCTTC. It translates to CASSPVDRLNYGYTF.

The rearrangement uses TRBV5-4 and TRBJ2-3; possibly TRBD1 for D (5 bases). Trimming cost V 4 bases and J 2 bases, with 17 bases left between them. Germline CDR1 SGHNT, CDR2 YYREEE (reference sequence). This CDR3 spans 16 amino acids. DNA for the CDR3: TGTGCCAGCAGCCTATCCATGGGGCTAGACACAGATACGCAGTATTTT. Translated: CASSLSMGLDTDTQYF.

The rearrangement links TRBV3-1 (or the pseudogene TRBV3-2) to TRBJ1-1, with 7 bases fitting TRBD1. The junction had 11 bases not matched to a gene; V was cut back by 4 bases and J by 0 bases. Germline loops: CDR1 LGHDT, CDR2 YNNKEL (reference sequence). This CDR3 region has 17 residues. This CDR3 reads CASSPPLGGLMNTEAFF. The CDR3 region has the DNA TGTGCCAGCAGCCCCCCTTTAGGGGGCTTAATGAACACTGAAGCTTTCTTT.

V gene TRBV6-5 combines with J gene TRBJ1-1; no clear D. The CDR3 runs 11 residues. Trimming took off 7 bases at V and 5 bases at J, with 8 bases between the two ends. CDR1 and CDR2 from the germline V gene are MNHEY and SVGAGI. The CDR3 protein is CASNGVTEAFF. The CDR3 DNA is TGTGCCAGCAACGGGGTTACTGAAGCTTTCTTT.

This clone was detected only once. The V call is TRBV28, the J call TRBJ2-3; TRBD2 agrees at 11 bases. Trimming cost V 4 bases and J 6 bases; bases outside gene matches: 12. This CDR3 comprises 17 residues. From germline, CDR1 is MDHEN and CDR2 SYDVKM. The CDR3 region has the DNA TGTGCCAGCAGTTCTACCTTAGCGGGAGGGCCCTCGGATACGCAGTATTTT. Its translation: CASSSTLAGGPSDTQYF.

The chain links TRBV6-5 to TRBJ2-1; 8 nucleotides align to TRBD2. The germline V gene encodes CDR1 MNHEY and CDR2 SVGAGI. V shed 6 bases, J shed 9 bases, and the junction held 13 bases outside the gene matches. The length of the CDR3 is 15 residues. The CDR3 coding sequence is TGTGCCAGCAGCGCCCAGGGTAGCGGGGTTTTTGAGCAGTTCTTC. It is translated as CASSAQGSGVFEQFF.

The J gene is TRBJ2-5, the V gene TRBV5-6; 10 positions agree with TRBD2. The CDR3 totals 15 residues. The ends lost 4 bases at V and 5 bases at J; junction bases unmatched: 8. Germline V CDR1 and CDR2: SGHDT, YYEEEE. The CDR3 loop is CASSKPSGREETQYF. CDR3 DNA: TGTGCCAGCAGCAAACCGAGCGGGAGGGAGGAGACCCAGTACTTC.

The V and J genes are TRBV18 and TRBJ2-7; 10 bases line up with TRBD1. CDR1 is KGHSH and CDR2 is LQKENI in the germline V gene. With V trimmed by 5 bases and J by 7 bases, 11 bases remained unmatched. CDR3 length equals 15 residues. For the CDR3, the DNA is TGTGCCAGCTCAGCCCGGGACAGGGGCTCCGGGGAGCAGTACTTC. It encodes CASSARDRGSGEQYF.

This chain joins TRBV27 and TRBJ2-6, with 8 bases that match TRBD1. Germline V gene data show CDR1 as MNHEY and CDR2 as SMNVEV (reference sequence). Losses at the gene ends were 5 bases for V and 4 bases for J; bases not matched to a gene: 13. CDR3 length equals 18 residues. The CDR3 nucleotides are TGTGCCAGCAGTCCTTTGACAGGGGTGGTCTCCGGGGCCAACGTCCTGACTTTC. It yields the protein CASSPLTGVVSGANVLTF. Combining the CDR3 with reference TRBV27 and TRBJ2-6 gives the whole variable domain EAQVTQNPRYLITVTGKKLTVTCSQNMNHEYMSWYRQDPGLGLRQIYYSMNVEVTDKGDVPEGYKVSRKEKRNFPLILESPSPNQTSLYFCASSPLTGVVSGANVLTFGAGSRLTVL.

The chain uses TRBV28 and TRBJ1-1; weak D call: TRBD1 (5 bases). From germline, CDR1 is MDHEN and CDR2 SYDVKM. The CDR3 sequence is 13 residues long. Deletions cut 8 bases from V and 5 bases from J, with 15 bases between. The CDR3, as DNA: TGTGCCAGCCGCAGGGAGGGAGGAACTGAAGCTTTCTTT. Protein sequence: CASRREGGTEAFF. Full variable domain (rest looked up from reference TRBV28 and TRBJ1-1): DVKVTQSSRYLVKRTGEKVFLECVQDMDHENMFWYRQDPGLGLRLIYFSYDVKMKEKGDIPEGYSVSREKKERFSLILESASTNQTSMYLCASRREGGTEAFFGQGTRLTVV.

J is TRBJ1-4 and V is TRBV25-1, with a tentative D call TRBD1 (6 bases). Per germline, CDR1 MGHDK and CDR2 SYGVNS. The V end was cut by 2 bases, the J end by 6 bases, with 16 bases between. CDR3 length equals 16 residues. The CDR3 region has the DNA TGTGCCAGCAGTGAACTCTACGTCAGGGGATATGAAAAACTGTTTTTT. The encoded protein is CASSELYVRGYEKLFF.